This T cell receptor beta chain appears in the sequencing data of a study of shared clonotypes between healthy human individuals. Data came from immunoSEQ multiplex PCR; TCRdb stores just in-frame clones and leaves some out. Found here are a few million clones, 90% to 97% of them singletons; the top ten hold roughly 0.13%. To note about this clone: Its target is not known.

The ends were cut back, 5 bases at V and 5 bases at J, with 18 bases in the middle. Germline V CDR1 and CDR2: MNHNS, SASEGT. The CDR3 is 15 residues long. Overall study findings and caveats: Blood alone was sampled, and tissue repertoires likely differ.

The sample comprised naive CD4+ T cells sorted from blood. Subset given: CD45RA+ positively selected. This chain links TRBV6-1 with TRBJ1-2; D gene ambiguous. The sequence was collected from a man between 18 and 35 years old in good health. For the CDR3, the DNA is TGTGCCAGCAGTCATCGGGGAGGAGCTGGGTATGGCTACACCTTC. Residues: CASSHRGGAGYGYTF.